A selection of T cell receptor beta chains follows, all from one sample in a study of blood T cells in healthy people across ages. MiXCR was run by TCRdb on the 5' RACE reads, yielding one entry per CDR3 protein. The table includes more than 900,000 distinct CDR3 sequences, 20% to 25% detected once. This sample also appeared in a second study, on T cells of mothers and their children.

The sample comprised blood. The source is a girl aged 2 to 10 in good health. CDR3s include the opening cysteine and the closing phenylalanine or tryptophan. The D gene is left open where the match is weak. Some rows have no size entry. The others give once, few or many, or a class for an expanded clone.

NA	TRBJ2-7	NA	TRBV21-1	TGTGCCAGCAGCAGCCGAAGACAGGGGAGCTACGAGCAGTACTTC	CASSSRRQGSYEQYF
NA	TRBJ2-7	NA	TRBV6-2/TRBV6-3	TGTGCCAGCAGTTCCGGGGGGACAGGAGACTACGAGCAGTACTTC	CASSSGGTGDYEQYF
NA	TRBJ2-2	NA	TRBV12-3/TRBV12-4	TGTGCCAGCACCCAGAATCCCGGGGAGCTGTTTTTT	CASTQNPGELFF
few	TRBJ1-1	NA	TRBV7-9	TGTGCCAGCAGCAGGGGGGCGGCTGAAGCTTTCTTT	CASSRGAAEAFF
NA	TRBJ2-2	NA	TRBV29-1	TGCAGCGTTGAAAGGACGGCGAACACCGGGGAGCTGTTTTTT	CSVERTANTGELFF
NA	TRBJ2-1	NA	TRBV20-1	TGCAGTGCCAGGCCCGGGGCTGATGAGCAGTTCTTC	CSARPGADEQFF
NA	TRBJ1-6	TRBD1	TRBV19	TGTGCCAGTAGTCTCAATGGACAGGATAATTCACCCCTCCACTTT	CASSLNGQDNSPLHF
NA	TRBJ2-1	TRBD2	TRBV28	TGTGCCAGCAATGTCGCGGGAGTCAATGAGCAGTTCTTC	CASNVAGVNEQFF
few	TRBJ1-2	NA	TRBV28	TGTGCCAGCAGTCTATTGGCTGGATCTAACTATGGCTACACCTTC	CASSLLAGSNYGYTF
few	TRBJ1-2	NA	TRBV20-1	TGCAGTGCTAGAGAGAGACGTCCGGGACAAATCCTCTATGGCTACACCTTC	CSARERRPGQILYGYTF
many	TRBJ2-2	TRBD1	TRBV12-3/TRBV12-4	TGTGCCAGCAGAACCGGGACAGGTCACACCGGGGAGCTGTTTTTT	CASRTGTGHTGELFF
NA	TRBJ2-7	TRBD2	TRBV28	TGTGCCAGCAGTAAGACTAGCCCCGAGCAGTACTTC	CASSKTSPEQYF
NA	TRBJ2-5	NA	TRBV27	TGTGCCAGCGGTTACAGCCCCCAAGAGACCCAGTACTTC	CASGYSPQETQYF
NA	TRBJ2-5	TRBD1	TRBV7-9	TGTGCCAGCAATAGATTAAGCAATAGACAGGGAGTGGAAGAGACCCAGTACTTC	CASNRLSNRQGVEETQYF
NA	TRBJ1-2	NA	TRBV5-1	TGCGCCAGCAGCTTGGATGGCAGCGACTGGATTGATGGCTACACCTTC	CASSLDGSDWIDGYTF
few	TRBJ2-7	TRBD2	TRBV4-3	TGCGCCAGCAGCCAAGCCAGCGGGGGGGCGAACGAGCAGTACTTC	CASSQASGGANEQYF
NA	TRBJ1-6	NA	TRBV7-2	TGTGCCAGCAGCTTAAGAATGAGTGTAACGGGTTCACCCCTCCACTTT	CASSLRMSVTGSPLHF
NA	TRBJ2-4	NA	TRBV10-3	TGTGCCATCAGTGAGGGCACAAGGAACATTCAGTACTTC	CAISEGTRNIQYF
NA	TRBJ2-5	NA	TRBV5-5	TGTGCCAGCAGCTTGGGGGATGGTGCAGAGACCCAGTACTTC	CASSLGDGAETQYF
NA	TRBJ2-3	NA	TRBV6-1	TGTGCCAGCAGTGAAAGATACGGGGCGCCGGGGACAGATACGCAGTATTTT	CASSERYGAPGTDTQYF
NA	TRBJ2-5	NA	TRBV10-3	TGTGCCATCAAAACGGGGGCCAACGAAGAGACCCAGTACTTC	CAIKTGANEETQYF
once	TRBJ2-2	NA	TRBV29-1	TGCAGCGTTGGATACCAGCCCAACACCGGGGAGCTGTTTTTT	CSVGYQPNTGELFF
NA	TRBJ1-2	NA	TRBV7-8	TGTGCCAGCAGCTTATATCGGGACACAAGGGATGGCTACACCTTC	CASSLYRDTRDGYTF
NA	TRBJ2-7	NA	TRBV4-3	TGCGCCAGCAGCCCAGAAAGGGACCTAGCCTACGAGCAGTACTTC	CASSPERDLAYEQYF
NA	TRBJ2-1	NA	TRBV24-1	TGTGCCACCAGTGATTTGTTTGTCGATGAGCAGTTCTTC	CATSDLFVDEQFF
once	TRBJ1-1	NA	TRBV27	TGTGCCAGCAGTCCTAGGACGGACTTCGGGGAAGCTTTCTTT	CASSPRTDFGEAFF
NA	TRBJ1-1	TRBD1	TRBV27	TGTGCCAGCGGGCGGGACAGAAACACTGAAGCTTTCTTT	CASGRDRNTEAFF
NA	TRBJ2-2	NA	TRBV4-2	TGTGCCAGCAGCCAAGAAGGGGGGGATAACGACACCGGGGAGCTGTTTTTT	CASSQEGGDNDTGELFF
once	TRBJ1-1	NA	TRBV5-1	TGCGCCAGCAGCATAACAGGGACAAACACTGAAGCTTTCTTT	CASSITGTNTEAFF
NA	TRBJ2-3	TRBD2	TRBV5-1	TGCGCCAGCAGCTCCGGGACTAGCGTTGTAGATACGCAGTATTTT	CASSSGTSVVDTQYF
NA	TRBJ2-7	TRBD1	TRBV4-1	TGCGCCAGCAGCCAACCAGGGACAGGCCACTACGAGCAGTACTTC	CASSQPGTGHYEQYF
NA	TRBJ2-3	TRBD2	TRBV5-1	TGCGCCAGCAGTTTGGCTAGCGGGGGGGCCAAAGATACGCAGTATTTT	CASSLASGGAKDTQYF
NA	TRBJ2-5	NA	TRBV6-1	TGTGCCAGCAGTGAAAGGGACGAGATCGAGACCCAGTACTTC	CASSERDEIETQYF
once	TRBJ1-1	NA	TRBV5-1	TGCGCCAGCAGCTTGGTCGTACAAAACACTGAAGCTTTCTTT	CASSLVVQNTEAFF
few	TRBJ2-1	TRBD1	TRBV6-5	TGTGCCAGCAGTTGGGACAGGGATTCCTTGGTCAATGAGCAGTTCTTC	CASSWDRDSLVNEQFF
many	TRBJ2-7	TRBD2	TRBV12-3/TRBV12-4	TGTGCCAGCAGCTCGACTCGACTAGCGGGGCTCTACGAGCAGTACTTC	CASSSTRLAGLYEQYF
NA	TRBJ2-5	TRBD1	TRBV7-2	TGTGCCAGCAGCTTAGTGGGACAGGGGGGAGAGACCCAGTACTTC	CASSLVGQGGETQYF
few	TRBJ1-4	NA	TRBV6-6	TGTGCCAGCAGCCTTATAATGACAGGCGGAGTGTTTTTT	CASSLIMTGGVFF
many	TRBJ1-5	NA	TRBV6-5	TGTGCCAGCAGCCCTGGACAGATCAATCAGCCCCAGCATTTT	CASSPGQINQPQHF
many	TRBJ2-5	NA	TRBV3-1	TGTGCCAGCAGCCCCGTAGGACAAGAGACCCAGTACTTC	CASSPVGQETQYF
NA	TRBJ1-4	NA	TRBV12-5	TGTGCTAGTGGTCCATTAAATGAAAAACTGTTTTTT	CASGPLNEKLFF
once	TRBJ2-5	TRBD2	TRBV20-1	TGCAGTGCTCTAGCGGAGACCCAAGAGACCCAGTACTTC	CSALAETQETQYF
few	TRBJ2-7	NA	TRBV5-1	TGTGCCAGCAGCTTAGAGTTAAGCTCCTACGAGCAGTACTTC	CASSLELSSYEQYF
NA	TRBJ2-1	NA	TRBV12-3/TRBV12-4	TGTGCCAGCAGTTGGGATAGCGGTTACAATGAGCAGTTCTTC	CASSWDSGYNEQFF
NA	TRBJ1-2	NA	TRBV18	TGTGCCAGCTCACCACCGAGCGATGGCTACACCTTC	CASSPPSDGYTF
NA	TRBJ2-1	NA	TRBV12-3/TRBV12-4	TGTGCCTGCAGTTTATGGGTGGACAATGAGCAGTTCTTC	CACSLWVDNEQFF
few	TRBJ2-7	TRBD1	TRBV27	TGTGCCAGCAGTTTTGGAGGGACAGGCCCCTACGAGCAGTACTTC	CASSFGGTGPYEQYF
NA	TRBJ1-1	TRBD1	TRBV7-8	TGTGCCAGCAGCTTGGACAGGGGGCGGTGGACTGAAGCTTTCTTT	CASSLDRGRWTEAFF
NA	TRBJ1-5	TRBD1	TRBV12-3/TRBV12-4	TGTGCCAGCAGTTGGGGGTGGATGAGACAGGGGGCCCGGAGCAATCAGCCCCAGCATTTT	CASSWGWMRQGARSNQPQHF